This T cell receptor beta chain appears in the sequencing data of a study of cytomegalovirus exposure and HLA in healthy donors. Study context: Earlier results showed approximately 110 million unique TCR beta sequences derived from 150 million to 200 million T cells.

V was shortened by 2 bases and J by 0 bases, with 3 bases between the two germline ends. This CDR3 region has 13 residues. The germline gives CDR1 SGHTS, CDR2 YDEGEE. The primer mix had 60 Vbeta and 13 Jbeta primers. Method: immunoSEQ multiplex PCR; TCRdb's copy keeps in-frame clones and lacks some. The sample lists about 120,000 clones, about 76% seen once, with approximately 30% in the top ten. About this clone: The antigen remains unidentified.

Study-level results: Cytomegalovirus status was reportedly diagnosed by the classifier with high sensitivity and specificity.

The chain uses TRBV5-8 and TRBJ1-5; no firm D call. The sequence came from a man aged 55 to 69 in good health and CMV-seropositive. The sequenced material came from PBMCs. The CDR3 DNA is TGTGCCAGCAGCTTCGGTAGCAATCAGCCCCAGCATTTT. As protein: CASSFGSNQPQHF.